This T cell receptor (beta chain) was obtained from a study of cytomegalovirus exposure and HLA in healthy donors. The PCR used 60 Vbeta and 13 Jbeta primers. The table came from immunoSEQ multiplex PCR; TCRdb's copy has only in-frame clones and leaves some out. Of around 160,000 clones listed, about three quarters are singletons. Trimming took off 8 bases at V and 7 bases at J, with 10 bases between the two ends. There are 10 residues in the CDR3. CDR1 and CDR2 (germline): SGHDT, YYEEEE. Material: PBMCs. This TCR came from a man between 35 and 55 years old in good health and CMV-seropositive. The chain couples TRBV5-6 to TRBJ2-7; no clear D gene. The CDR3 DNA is TGTGCCAGGAGAGTTCTTGAGCAGTACTTC. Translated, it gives CARRVLEQYF.